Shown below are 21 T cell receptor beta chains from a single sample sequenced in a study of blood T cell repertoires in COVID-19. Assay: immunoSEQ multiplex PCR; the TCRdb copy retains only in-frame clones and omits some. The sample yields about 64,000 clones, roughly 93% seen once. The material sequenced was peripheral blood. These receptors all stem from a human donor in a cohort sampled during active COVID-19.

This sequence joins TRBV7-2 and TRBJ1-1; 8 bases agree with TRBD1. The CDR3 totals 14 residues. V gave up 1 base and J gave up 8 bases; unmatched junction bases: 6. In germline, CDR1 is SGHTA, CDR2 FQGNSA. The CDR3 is CASSLGGGTGEAFF. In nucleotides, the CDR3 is TGTGCCAGCAGCTTAGGGGGGGGGACAGGAGAAGCTTTCTTT.

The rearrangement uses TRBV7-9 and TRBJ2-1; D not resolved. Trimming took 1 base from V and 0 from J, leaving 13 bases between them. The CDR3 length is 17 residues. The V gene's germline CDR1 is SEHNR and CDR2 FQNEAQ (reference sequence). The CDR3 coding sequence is TGTGCCAGCAGCTTAGTACCGAGGCTTTTCTCCTACAATGAGCAGTTCTTC. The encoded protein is CASSLVPRLFSYNEQFF.

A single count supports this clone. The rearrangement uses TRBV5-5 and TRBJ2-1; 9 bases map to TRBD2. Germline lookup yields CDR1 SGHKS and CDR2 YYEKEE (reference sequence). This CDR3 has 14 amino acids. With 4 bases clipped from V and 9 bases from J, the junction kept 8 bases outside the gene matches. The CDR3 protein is CASSSVAGVPEQFF. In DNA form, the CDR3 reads TGTGCCAGCAGCAGCGTAGCGGGAGTGCCTGAGCAGTTCTTC.

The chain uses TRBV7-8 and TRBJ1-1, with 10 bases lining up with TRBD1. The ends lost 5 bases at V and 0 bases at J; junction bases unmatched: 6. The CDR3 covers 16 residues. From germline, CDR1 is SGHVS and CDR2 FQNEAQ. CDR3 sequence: CASSNGQGGMNTEAFF. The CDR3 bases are TGTGCCAGCAGCAACGGACAGGGGGGCATGAACACTGAAGCTTTCTTT.

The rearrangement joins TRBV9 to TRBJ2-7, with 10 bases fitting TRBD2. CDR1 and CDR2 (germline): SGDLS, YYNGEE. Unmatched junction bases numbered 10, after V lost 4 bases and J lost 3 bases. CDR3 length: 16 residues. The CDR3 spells CASSLSASGSHYEQYF. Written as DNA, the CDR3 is TGTGCCAGCAGCCTATCTGCTAGCGGGAGCCACTACGAGCAGTACTTC.

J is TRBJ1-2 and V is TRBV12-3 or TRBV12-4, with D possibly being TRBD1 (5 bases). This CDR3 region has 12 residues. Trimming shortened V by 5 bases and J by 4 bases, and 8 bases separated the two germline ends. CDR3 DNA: TGTGCCAGCAGTCGAGACAGCTATGGCTACACCTTC. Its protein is CASSRDSYGYTF.

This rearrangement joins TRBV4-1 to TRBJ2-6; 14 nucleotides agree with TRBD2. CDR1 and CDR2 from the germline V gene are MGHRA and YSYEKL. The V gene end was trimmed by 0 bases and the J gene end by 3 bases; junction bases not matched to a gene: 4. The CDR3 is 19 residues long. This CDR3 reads CASSQELTSGRGGANVLTF. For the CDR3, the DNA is TGCGCCAGCAGCCAAGAATTGACTAGCGGGAGGGGTGGGGCCAACGTCCTGACTTTC.

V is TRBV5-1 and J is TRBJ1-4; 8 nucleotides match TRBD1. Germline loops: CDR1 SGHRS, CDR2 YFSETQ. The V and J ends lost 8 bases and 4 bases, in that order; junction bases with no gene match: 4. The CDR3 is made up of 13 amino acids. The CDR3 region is CASRQGFNEKLFF. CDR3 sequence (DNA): TGCGCCAGTAGACAGGGGTTTAATGAAAAACTGTTTTTT.

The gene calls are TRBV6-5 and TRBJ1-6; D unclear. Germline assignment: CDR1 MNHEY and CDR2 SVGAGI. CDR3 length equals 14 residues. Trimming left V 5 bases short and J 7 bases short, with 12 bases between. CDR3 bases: TGTGCCAGCAGTAACCTACAGACCAATTCACCCCTCCACTTT. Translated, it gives CASSNLQTNSPLHF.

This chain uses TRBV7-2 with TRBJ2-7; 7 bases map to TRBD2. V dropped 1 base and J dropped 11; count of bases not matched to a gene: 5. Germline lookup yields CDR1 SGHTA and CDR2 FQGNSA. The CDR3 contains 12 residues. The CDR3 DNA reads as TGTGCCAGCAGCTTAGAACGGGGGGAGGAGTACTTC. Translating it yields CASSLERGEEYF. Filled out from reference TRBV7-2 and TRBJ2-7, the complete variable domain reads GAGVSQSPSNKVTEKGKDVELRCDPISGHTALYWYRQSLGQGLEFLIYFQGNSAPDKSGLPSDRFSAERTGGSVSTLTIQRTQQEDSAVYLCASSLERGEEYFGPGTRLTVT.

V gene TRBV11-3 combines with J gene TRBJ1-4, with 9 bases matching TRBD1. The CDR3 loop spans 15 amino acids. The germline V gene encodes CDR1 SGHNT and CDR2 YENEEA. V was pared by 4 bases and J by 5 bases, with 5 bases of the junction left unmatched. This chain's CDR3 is CASSSRDRENEKLFF. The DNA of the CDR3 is TGTGCCAGCAGCTCCCGGGACAGGGAGAATGAAAAACTGTTTTTT.

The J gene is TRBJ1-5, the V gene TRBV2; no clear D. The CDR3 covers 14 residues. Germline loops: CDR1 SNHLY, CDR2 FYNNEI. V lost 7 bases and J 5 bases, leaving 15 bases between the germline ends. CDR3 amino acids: CASTSRGRDQPQHF. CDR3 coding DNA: TGTGCCAGCACCTCCCGAGGGCGGGATCAGCCCCAGCATTTT. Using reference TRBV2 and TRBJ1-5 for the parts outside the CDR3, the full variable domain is EPEVTQTPSHQVTQMGQEVILRCVPISNHLYFYWYRQILGQKVEFLVSFYNNEISEKSEIFDDQFSVERPDGSNFTLKIRSTKLEDSAMYFCASTSRGRDQPQHFGDGTRLSIL.

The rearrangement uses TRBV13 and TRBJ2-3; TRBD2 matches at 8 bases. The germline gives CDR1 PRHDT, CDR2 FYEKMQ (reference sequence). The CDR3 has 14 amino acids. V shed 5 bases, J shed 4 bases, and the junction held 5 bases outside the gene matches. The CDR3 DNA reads TGTGCCAGCAGCCACCGGGGGGGTTCAGATACGCAGTATTTT. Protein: CASSHRGGSDTQYF.

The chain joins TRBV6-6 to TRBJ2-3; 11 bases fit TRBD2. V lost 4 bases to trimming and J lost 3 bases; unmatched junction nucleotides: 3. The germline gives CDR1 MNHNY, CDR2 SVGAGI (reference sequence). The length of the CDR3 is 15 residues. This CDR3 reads CASSSTSGSTDTQYF. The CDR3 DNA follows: TGTGCCAGCAGTTCAACTAGCGGGAGTACAGATACGCAGTATTTT.

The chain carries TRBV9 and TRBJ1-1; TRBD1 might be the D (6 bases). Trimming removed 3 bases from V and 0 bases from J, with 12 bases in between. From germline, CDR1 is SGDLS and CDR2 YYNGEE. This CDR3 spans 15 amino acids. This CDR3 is CASSAQTGMNTEAFF. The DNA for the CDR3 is TGTGCCAGCAGCGCCCAAACAGGGATGAACACTGAAGCTTTCTTT.

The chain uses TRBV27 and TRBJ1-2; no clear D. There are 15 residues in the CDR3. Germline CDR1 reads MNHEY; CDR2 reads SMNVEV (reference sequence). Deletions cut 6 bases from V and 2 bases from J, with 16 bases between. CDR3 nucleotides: TGTGCCAGCAGGTTCCAGATAGCCGGGAACTATGGCTACACCTTC. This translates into CASRFQIAGNYGYTF.

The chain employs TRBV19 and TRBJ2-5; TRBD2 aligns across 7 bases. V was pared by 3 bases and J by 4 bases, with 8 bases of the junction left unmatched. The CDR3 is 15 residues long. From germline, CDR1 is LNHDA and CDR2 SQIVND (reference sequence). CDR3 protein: CASSMGGSRGETQYF. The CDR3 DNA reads TGTGCCAGTAGTATGGGCGGGAGTAGAGGAGAGACCCAGTACTTC. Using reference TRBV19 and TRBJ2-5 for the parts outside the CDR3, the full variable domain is DGGITQSPKYLFRKEGQNVTLSCEQNLNHDAMYWYRQDPGQGLRLIYYSQIVNDFQKGDIAEGYSVSREKKESFPLTVTSAQKNPTAFYLCASSMGGSRGETQYFGPGTRLLVL.

In DNA form, the CDR3 reads TGTGCCAGCAGGGGACTAGCGGGAAGGGGAGAGACCCAGTACTTC. This gives the protein CASRGLAGRGETQYF. V is TRBV5-6 and J is TRBJ2-5; 13 nucleotides match TRBD2. The CDR3 spans 15 residues. Germline V gives CDR1 SGHDT, CDR2 YYEEEE. Trimming cost V 5 bases and J 4 bases; bases outside gene matches: 5.

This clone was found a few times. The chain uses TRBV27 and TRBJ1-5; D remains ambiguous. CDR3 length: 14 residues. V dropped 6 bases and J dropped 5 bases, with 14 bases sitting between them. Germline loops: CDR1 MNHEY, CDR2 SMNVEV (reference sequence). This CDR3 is CASSSDMGDQPQHF. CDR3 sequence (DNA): TGTGCCAGCAGCTCCGACATGGGCGATCAGCCCCAGCATTTT.

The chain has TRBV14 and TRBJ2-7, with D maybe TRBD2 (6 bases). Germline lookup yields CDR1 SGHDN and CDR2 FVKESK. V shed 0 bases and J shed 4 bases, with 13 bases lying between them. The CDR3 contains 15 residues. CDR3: CASSQDMREWYEQYF. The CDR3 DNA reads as TGTGCCAGCAGCCAAGATATGCGGGAATGGTACGAGCAGTACTTC.

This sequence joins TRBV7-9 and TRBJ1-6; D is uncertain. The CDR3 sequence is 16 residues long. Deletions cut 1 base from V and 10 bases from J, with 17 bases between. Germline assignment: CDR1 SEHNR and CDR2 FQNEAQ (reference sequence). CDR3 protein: CASSLEIWPSESPLHF. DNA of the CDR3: TGTGCCAGCAGCTTAGAAATTTGGCCCTCGGAGTCACCCCTCCACTTT.